Shown below are 3 T cell receptor beta chains from a single sample sequenced in a study of beta chain features in type 1 diabetes. The study, taken as a whole, reports: For Type 1 diabetes patients, all four CD4+ subsets carried TCRB CDR3s that were moderately but significantly shorter.

cDNA synthesis used the whole RNA isolate, giving expressed TCRB sequences. Measured with immunoSEQ multiplex PCR; TCRdb has only the in-frame clones, and not every one. In the table there are about 710,000 clones, more than 12% of which are singletons. No cognate antigen is known for these TCRs. The sequenced sample was naive CD4+ T cells from blood. The receptors stem from a man in his late teens or twenties with type 1 diabetes.

The rearrangement joins TRBV6-5 to TRBJ2-1; 7 bases map to TRBD2. The CDR3 has 13 residues. Germline CDR1 MNHEY, CDR2 SVGAGI. V lost 8 bases to trimming and J lost 6 bases; unmatched junction nucleotides: 7. CDR3 in amino acids: CASRRGDGNEQFF. DNA for the CDR3: TGTGCCAGCCGACGGGGGGATGGCAATGAGCAGTTCTTC.

The rearrangement links TRBV29-1 to TRBJ1-1; tentatively, D is TRBD1 (5 bases). The CDR3 loop spans 14 amino acids. Germline V gene sequence: CDR1 SQVTM, CDR2 ANQGSEA. V was clipped by 4 bases and J by 4 bases, with 16 bases between them. DNA for the CDR3: TGCAGCGTTGTAAGACAGACTGATGGCACTGAAGCTTTCTTT. Its translation is CSVVRQTDGTEAFF.

In regard to this clone: Distinct nucleotide sequences in the sample also encode this CDR3. J is TRBJ2-7 and V is TRBV6-5, with 11 bases that match TRBD2. Losses at the gene ends were 0 bases for V and 3 bases for J; bases not matched to a gene: 1. Germline CDR1 and CDR2: MNHEY and SVGAGI. The CDR3 contains 15 residues. This chain's CDR3 is CASSYSGTSGYEQYF. The CDR3 DNA reads TGTGCCAGCAGTTACTCGGGGACTAGCGGCTACGAGCAGTACTTC.